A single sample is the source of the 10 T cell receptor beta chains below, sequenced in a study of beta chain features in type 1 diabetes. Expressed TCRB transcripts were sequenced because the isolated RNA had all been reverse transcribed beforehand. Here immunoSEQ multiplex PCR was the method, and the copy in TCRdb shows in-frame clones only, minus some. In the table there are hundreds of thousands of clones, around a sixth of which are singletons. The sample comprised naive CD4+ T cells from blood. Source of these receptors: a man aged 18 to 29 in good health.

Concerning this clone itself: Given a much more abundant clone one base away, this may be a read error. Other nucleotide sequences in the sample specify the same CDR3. CDR3 loop: CASSLNTDTQYF. DNA for the CDR3: TGCGCCAGCAGCCTCAACACAGATACGCAGTATTTT. The V call is TRBV13, the J call TRBJ2-3; D uncertain. The germline CDR1 and CDR2 sequences are PRHDT and FYEKMQ (reference sequence). The CDR3 totals 12 residues.

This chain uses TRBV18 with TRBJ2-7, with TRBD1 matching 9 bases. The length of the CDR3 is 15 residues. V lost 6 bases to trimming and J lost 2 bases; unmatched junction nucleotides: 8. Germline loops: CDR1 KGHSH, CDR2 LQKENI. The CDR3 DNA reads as TGTGCCAGCTCCTTGGGGACAGGGTCAGCCTACGAGCAGTACTTC. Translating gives CASSLGTGSAYEQYF.

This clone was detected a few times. The CDR3 sequence: CASSITPGQGLSEAFF. The CDR3 DNA sequence: TGCGCCAGCAGCATCACCCCGGGACAGGGGTTATCTGAAGCTTTCTTT. The rearrangement links TRBV5-1 to TRBJ1-1; 10 nucleotides match TRBD1. CDR1 is SGHRS and CDR2 is YFSETQ in the germline V gene. The junction had 12 bases not matched to a gene; V was cut back by 4 bases and J by 6 bases. The CDR3 loop spans 16 amino acids. Combining the CDR3 with reference TRBV5-1 and TRBJ1-1 gives the whole variable domain KAGVTQTPRYLIKTRGQQVTLSCSPISGHRSVSWYQQTPGQGLQFLFEYFSETQRNKGNFPGRFSGRQFSNSRSEMNVSTLELGDSALYLCASSITPGQGLSEAFFGQGTRLTVV.

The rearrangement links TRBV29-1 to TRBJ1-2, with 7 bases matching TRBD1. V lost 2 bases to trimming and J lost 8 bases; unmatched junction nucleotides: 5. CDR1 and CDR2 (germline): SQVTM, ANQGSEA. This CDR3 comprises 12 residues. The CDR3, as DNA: TGCAGCGTTGAATCGAGGGGGCTCGGCTACACCTTC. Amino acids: CSVESRGLGYTF.

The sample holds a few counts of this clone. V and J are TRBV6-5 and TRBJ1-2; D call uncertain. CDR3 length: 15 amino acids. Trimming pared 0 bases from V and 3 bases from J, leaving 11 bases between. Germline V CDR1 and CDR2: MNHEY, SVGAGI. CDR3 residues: CASSYSGKWHYGYTF. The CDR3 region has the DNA TGTGCCAGCAGTTACTCGGGGAAGTGGCACTATGGCTACACCTTC.

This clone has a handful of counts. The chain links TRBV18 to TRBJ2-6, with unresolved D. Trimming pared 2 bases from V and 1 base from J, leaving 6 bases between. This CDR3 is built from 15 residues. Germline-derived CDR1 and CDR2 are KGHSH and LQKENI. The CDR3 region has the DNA TGTGCCAGCTCACCAGAGCAGTCTGGGGCCAACGTCCTGACTTTC. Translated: CASSPEQSGANVLTF.

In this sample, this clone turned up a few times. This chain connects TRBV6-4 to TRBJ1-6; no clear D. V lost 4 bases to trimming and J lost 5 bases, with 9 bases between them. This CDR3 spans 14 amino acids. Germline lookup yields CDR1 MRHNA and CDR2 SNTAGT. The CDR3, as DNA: TGTGCCAGCAGTGCGGGTGGTAATAATTCACCCCTCCACTTT. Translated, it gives CASSAGGNNSPLHF.

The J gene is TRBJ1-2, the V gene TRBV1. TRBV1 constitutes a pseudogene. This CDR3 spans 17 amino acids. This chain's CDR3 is CTSTGDGSYRSNYGYTF. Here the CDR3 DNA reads TGCACCAGCACCGGGGACGGCTCGTACAGGTCTAACTATGGCTACACCTTC.

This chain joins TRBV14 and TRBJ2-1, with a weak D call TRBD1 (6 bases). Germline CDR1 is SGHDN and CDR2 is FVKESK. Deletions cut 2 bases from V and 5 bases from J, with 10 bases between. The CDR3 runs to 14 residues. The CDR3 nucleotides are TGTGCCAGCAGCCAATATCCAGGGGACAATGAGCAGTTCTTC. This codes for CASSQYPGDNEQFF.

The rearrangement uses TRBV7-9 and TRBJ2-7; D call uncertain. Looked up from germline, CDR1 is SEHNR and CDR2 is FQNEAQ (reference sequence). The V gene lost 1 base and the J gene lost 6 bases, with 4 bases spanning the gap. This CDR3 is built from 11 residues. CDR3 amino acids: CASSLGPEQYF. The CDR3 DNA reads TGTGCCAGCAGCTTAGGGCCCGAGCAGTACTTC.